This T cell receptor beta chain was identified during a study of blood T cell repertoires in COVID-19. Study background: PBMCs, B-cell-depleted T cells, or T cells were the source of the cDNA or gDNA that made up the material.

Measured with immunoSEQ multiplex PCR; TCRdb has only the in-frame clones, and not every one. The profile shows over 120,000 clones, over 70% of them singletons. V dropped 0 bases and J dropped 5 bases, with 8 bases sitting between them. Germline CDR1 reads MNHEY; CDR2 reads SMNVEV (reference sequence). This CDR3 spans 14 amino acids. The material sequenced was peripheral blood. The TCR sequence derives from a woman in her sixties or seventies with acute or convalescent COVID-19. The rearrangement uses TRBV27 and TRBJ1-5, with a weak D call TRBD1 (5 bases). The CDR3 coding sequence is TGTGCCAGCAGTTTATCAGGGGTGCATCAGCCCCAGCATTTT. Amino acid sequence: CASSLSGVHQPQHF.